This T cell receptor (beta chain) was recovered during a study of blood T cell repertoires in COVID-19 (dated by TCRdb to about 2020). Describing the broader study: The collaborator samples originated in the United States, Italy and Spain and spanned the acute and convalescent phases of COVID-19. Nearly every sample came with metadata listing a de-identified subject ID, COVID-19 status, age in years and sex. The repertoires were released in a freely available public database meant as a resource for research on the immune response to SARS-CoV-2. The material from the prospective study consisted of cDNA or gDNA derived from T cells, B-cell-depleted T cells, or PBMCs. Deeply sampled blood TCRbeta repertoires from subjects exposed to, actively infected with, or recovered from COVID-19 were included in the dataset. The samples were drawn from the first 160 participants of the ongoing ImmuneRACE study and from under 1,500 subjects provided by 6 global collaborators. HLA class I and class II types, where available, came from metadata supplied by the sample provider rather than from assay-based typing. General study outcomes and caveats: The amount of clinical and demographic metadata varied by source and participant and was provided uncurated.

Concerning this clone: The clone's antigen remains unknown. The record has no base qualities; no much larger clone is one base away.

Measured from the cysteine to the phenylalanine, the CDR3 is 17 residues long. Only the CDR3 DNA is retained, 51 bases long and in frame from the first base. The germline ends are 18 bases apart after V is trimmed by 6 bases and J by 0 bases. CDR1 is given as WSHSY and CDR2 as SAAADI, both from the germline V gene. The collaborating institutions used their own protocols to collect whole blood in K2EDTA tubes. Collaborator samples were shipped for TCRbeta analysis as frozen whole blood, isolated PBMCs, or DNA extracted from either sample type. TCRbeta CDR3 regions were amplified from genomic DNA using the immunoSEQ Assay, a bias-controlled multiplex PCR. The study's own analysis went as follows. Nucleated cell counts per sample were estimated from amplification of reference gene primers within the assay. Sequence reads were collapsed and filtered to measure the absolute abundance of every unique TCRbeta CDR3 rearrangement. For each sample, productive Simpson clonality was calculated as the square root of Simpson's diversity index across productive rearrangements. In its TCRdb copy, this immuneACCESS table keeps in-frame sequences only and misses some clones. Where compared with another copy, unresolved V genes explain less than half of these, and the others have no known cause. V, J and clone size derive from that table, while D and trimming were established from the DNA sequence. The sample table contains about 10,000 clones; only one count was recorded for 80% to 90% of them. The ten biggest clones cover around 8% of the sample.

The sequence is built from TRBV10-2 and TRBJ2-1, with no D gene named confidently. The sequence was collected from a human donor in a cohort sampled during active COVID-19. The specimen was peripheral blood. The nucleotides read TGCGCCAGCAGCGTCACGACTCAGCGCAGCTCCTACAATGAGCAGTTCTTC. This yields the protein CASSVTTQRSSYNEQFF.